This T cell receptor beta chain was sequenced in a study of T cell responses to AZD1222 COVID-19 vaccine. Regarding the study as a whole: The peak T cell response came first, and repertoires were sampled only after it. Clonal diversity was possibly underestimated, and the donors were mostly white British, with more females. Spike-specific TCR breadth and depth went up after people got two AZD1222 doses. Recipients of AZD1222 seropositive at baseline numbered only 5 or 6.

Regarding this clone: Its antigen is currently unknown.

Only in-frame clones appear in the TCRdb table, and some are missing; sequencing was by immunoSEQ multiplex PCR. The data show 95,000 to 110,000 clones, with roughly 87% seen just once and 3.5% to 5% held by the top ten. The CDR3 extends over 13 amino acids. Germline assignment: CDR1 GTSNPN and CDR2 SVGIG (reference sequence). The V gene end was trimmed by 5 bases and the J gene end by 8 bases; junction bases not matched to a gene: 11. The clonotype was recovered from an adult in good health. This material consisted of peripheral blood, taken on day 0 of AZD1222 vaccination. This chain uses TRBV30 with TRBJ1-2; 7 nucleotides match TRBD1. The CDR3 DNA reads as TGTGCCTGGGAATCCTCTACAGGGGAAGGCTACACCTTC. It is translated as CAWESSTGEGYTF.